This T cell receptor beta chain was identified in a study of blood T cell repertoires in COVID-19. Study-level information: Researchers got acute and convalescent COVID-19 samples from the United States, Italy and Spain. PBMCs, B-cell-depleted T cells, or T cells were the source of the cDNA or gDNA that made up the material.

The CDR3 runs 11 residues. With 5 bases removed from V and 7 bases from J, the gap between germline ends came to 9 bases. Authors' methods: It was from reference gene primer amplification that nucleated cell counts were estimated. The assay was immunoSEQ multiplex PCR, and TCRdb's table has in-frame clones only and misses some. The D gene and trimming were derived from the DNA, and the V and J assignments and clone size from that table. The table shows fewer than 300,000 clones, with over 75% occurring only once. The chain uses TRBV12-3 or TRBV12-4 and TRBJ2-7; D gene ambiguous. This clonotype was sampled from a human donor in a cohort sampled during active COVID-19. Sample: peripheral blood. The CDR3 region is CASSAAVEQYF. The CDR3 nucleotides are TGTGCCAGCAGTGCCGCAGTGGAGCAGTACTTC.